The present TCR beta chain was sequenced within a study of CD8 T cells in ankylosing spondylitis (dated by TCRdb to 2015 to 2018). Some background on the complete study: T cell receptor beta repertoires were profiled in healthy donors and ankylosing spondylitis patients so that disease-linked TCR variants could be found. The full study cohort was made up of approximately 24 ankylosing spondylitis patients and some 100 healthy donors. Peripheral blood was sampled, and synovial fluid was also collected from ankylosing spondylitis patients.

Beyond this particular receptor, the publication reports: A TCR beta motif made up of several highly homologous amino acid variants appeared to be characteristic of blood from ankylosing spondylitis patients. According to the report, matched synovial fluid samples from ankylosing spondylitis patients were significantly enriched for the disease-linked clones. Some motif variants were previously reported in synovial fluid and blood of reactive arthritis patients, suggesting common disease-initiation mechanisms. In peripheral blood, the disease-linked clones were found at relatively low frequencies and had a CD8+ phenotype.

Measured from the cysteine to the phenylalanine, the CDR3 is 15 residues long. The entry retains the CDR3 DNA only, 45 bases that are in frame from base 1. CDR1 and CDR2 (SGHNT, YENEEA) derive from the germline V gene. The junction shows trimming of 5 bases on V and 6 bases on J, and the gene matches do not reach 8 bases of it. This clonotype was detected only a few times. The antigen it binds to is not known. Per-base qualities were not stored, and no clone one base away is much larger. This sample was sequenced with an Illumina HiSeq 2500. Quantitative 5'-RACE with molecular barcodes was used to prepare TCR beta libraries. The authors processed their data as follows. A new computational method based on a probabilistic model of VDJ rearrangement was used to identify disease-linked TCR variants. TCRdb trimmed the raw reads at Q25, called clones with MiXCR and kept productive beta chains. Each entry is one CDR3 protein sequence, shown with its most common DNA and genes. TCRdb, not the original authors, processed these V and J calls. The table for this sample lists a few hundred thousand distinct CDR3 sequences; about 11% of them were counted only once. Less than 7.5% of the sample rests with the top ten.

Sequencing used blood, either unsorted or a sorted T cell fraction (not recorded which). The receptor was isolated from a male donor with ankylosing spondylitis or in good health (not recorded which). The sequence links TRBV11-3 to TRBJ2-2; TRBD2 aligns with 8 central bases. The CDR3 has the sequence CASSPENGRAGELFF. The DNA is as follows: TGTGCCAGCAGCCCCGAGAACGGGAGGGCCGGGGAGCTGTTTTTT.